This T cell receptor (beta chain) was recorded in a study of blood T cell repertoires in COVID-19 (dated by TCRdb to between 2020 and 2021). For the study in its entirety: Collaborator samples came from the United States, Italy and Spain and covered acute and convalescent phases of COVID-19. The prospective study material was composed of cDNA or gDNA derived from T cells, B-cell-depleted T cells, or PBMCs. Deeply sampled blood TCRbeta repertoires from subjects exposed to, actively infected with, or recovered from COVID-19 were included in the dataset. The repertoires were released in a freely available public database intended as a resource for research on the immune response to SARS-CoV-2. The samples were drawn from the first 160 participants of the ongoing ImmuneRACE study and from roughly 1,300 subjects provided by 6 global collaborators. Nearly every sample came with metadata listing a de-identified subject ID, COVID-19 status, age in years and sex. HLA class I and class II types, where available, came from metadata supplied by the sample provider rather than from assay-based typing.

Remarks on this clone: Its antigen is currently not known. No base qualities exist here, and no much larger clone lies one base off it.

Overall study outcomes, separate from this receptor: The quantity of clinical and demographic metadata differed by source and by participant and was supplied without curation.

The germline V gene (reference sequence) provides CDR1 LGHDT and CDR2 YNNKEL. V is reduced by 5 bases and J by 10 bases, leaving a spacing of 12 bases between them. The CDR3 runs 13 residues from the cysteine to the phenylalanine. The DNA shown is the 39-base CDR3, in frame from base 1. Participants in the prospective study were aged roughly 18 to 95 years, lived in 20 to 30 United States geographic areas, and enrolled through a virtual design. To assign participants to cohorts, the prospective study relied on clinical history that participants themselves reported in a screening survey and a study questionnaire. Recovered participants in ImmuneRACE Cohort 3 were defined by two consecutive negative NP/OP PCR tests, clearance by a healthcare professional, or resolution of symptoms. In the prospective study, mobile phlebotomists collected whole blood, serum and a nasopharyngeal or oropharyngeal swab from each participant. Additional blood draws and questionnaires over an approximately 2-month period could optionally be provided by prospective study participants. Before DNA extraction, blood samples from the prospective study were shipped at room temperature or frozen.

TCRbeta CDR3 regions were amplified from genomic DNA by means of the immunoSEQ Assay, a bias-controlled multiplex PCR. The study's own analysis went as follows. The number of nucleated cells in each sample was estimated by amplification of reference gene primers within the assay. To quantify the absolute abundance of each unique TCRbeta CDR3 rearrangement, sequence reads were collapsed and filtered. For each sample, productive Simpson clonality was calculated as the square root of Simpson's diversity index over productive rearrangements. As stored in TCRdb, this immuneACCESS dataset retains in-frame rearrangements with V and J assigned. A fraction of the clones does not appear; measured against another copy, unresolved V genes explain less than half of the discrepancy, and the remainder lacks a known reason. V and J calls and clone size follow that table, whereas D and trimming were derived from the DNA. Here the sample has 110,000 to 150,000 clones; 86% occur a single time. The ten largest clonotypes hold around 4.2% of the sample.

This sequence originates from a man aged 45 to 65 who had recovered from COVID-19. The material sequenced was PBMCs or T cells enriched from blood (not recorded which). This chain is built from TRBV3-1 (or the pseudogene TRBV3-2) and TRBJ1-6; TRBD1 could be the D gene, as 6 bases match. The DNA is TGTGCCAGCAGCGCTTCAGGGGAATCACCCCTCCACTTT. This sequence encodes CASSASGESPLHF.